A single sample is the source of the 9 T cell receptor beta chains below, sequenced in a study of cytomegalovirus exposure and HLA in healthy donors. A multiplex PCR was run with 60 Vbeta primers and 13 Jbeta primers. Assay: immunoSEQ multiplex PCR; the TCRdb copy retains only in-frame clones and omits some. The top ten hold roughly 3.2% of the sample, which has some 150,000 clones, approximately 82% seen once. Sequenced material: PBMCs. The origin of the receptors is a man between 18 and 35 years old in good health and CMV-seropositive.

This chain connects TRBV7-9 to TRBJ2-5; tentative D call: TRBD1 (6 bases). The germline V and J ends were trimmed by 4 bases and 2 bases, with 8 bases remaining between them. The CDR3 has 13 residues. The V gene's germline CDR1 is SEHNR and CDR2 FQNEAQ (reference sequence). CDR3 sequence reads: CASSSDRQETQYF. CDR3 in DNA: TGTGCCAGCAGCTCGGACAGACAAGAGACCCAGTACTTC.

This chain's CDR3 is CAWSWEREQYF. Here the CDR3 DNA reads TGTGCCTGGAGTTGGGAGCGCGAGCAGTACTTC. The V and J genes are TRBV30 and TRBJ2-7; possible D gene TRBD2, 5 bases. The CDR3 is made up of 11 amino acids. Trimming removed 2 bases from V and 6 bases from J, with 8 bases in between. Germline CDR1 and CDR2: GTSNPN and SVGIG (reference sequence).

The chain joins TRBV6-5 to TRBJ2-2, with 9 bases identical to TRBD1. This CDR3 comprises 16 residues. The germline CDR1 and CDR2 sequences are MNHEY and SVGAGI. J gave up 1 base and V 2 bases, and 2 bases lay outside the gene matches. CDR3 protein: CASSYDRGVNTGELFF. CDR3 DNA sequence: TGTGCCAGCAGTTACGACAGGGGGGTGAACACCGGGGAGCTGTTTTTT.

Concerning this clone: The germline gene is not matched at one end of the junction; a read error may be the cause. The chain combines TRBV7-7 with TRBJ2-3, with 12 bases lining up with TRBD1. CDR3 length equals 13 residues. The germline V gene has CDR1 SSHAT and CDR2 FNYEAQ (reference sequence). The CDR3 nucleotides read TGTGCTAGCAGCCAGACCGGGACAGGGGGCGTGTATTTT. Translated, it gives CASSQTGTGGVYF.

V gene TRBV6-5 combines with J gene TRBJ2-7; D unclear. The V gene's germline CDR1 is MNHEY and CDR2 SVGAGI. V gave up 6 bases and J gave up 4 bases, with 19 bases separating them. The CDR3 length is 15 residues. DNA of the CDR3: TGTGCCAGCAGCATTACCGTCCCTAAAAGTTACGAGCAGTACTTC. Translated, it gives CASSITVPKSYEQYF.

This chain connects TRBV19 to TRBJ1-1; no definite D call. The germline CDR1 and CDR2 sequences are LNHDA and SQIVND (reference sequence). Trimming removed 6 bases at V and 5 bases at J, with 10 bases between. The CDR3 extends over 12 amino acids. In nucleotides, the CDR3 is TGTGCCAGTAGAAATACTTGGACTGAAGCTTTCTTT. It yields the protein CASRNTWTEAFF.

The genes are TRBV6-1 and TRBJ1-3; D is unclear. Per germline, CDR1 MNHNS and CDR2 SASEGT. This CDR3 comprises 17 residues. Deletions cut 0 bases from V and 0 bases from J, with 12 bases between. CDR3 protein: CASSEARVPRSGNTIYF. The CDR3 DNA reads as TGTGCCAGCAGTGAAGCCCGGGTACCACGCTCTGGAAACACCATATATTTT.

This clone was found a few times. The V and J genes are TRBV13 and TRBJ2-2; D is undetermined. The CDR3 runs 14 residues. Germline loops: CDR1 PRHDT, CDR2 FYEKMQ (reference sequence). Trimming shortened V by 0 bases and J by 3 bases, and 5 bases separated the two germline ends. As DNA, the CDR3 is TGTGCCAGCAGCTTAGGAACAGACACCGGGGAGCTGTTTTTT. It translates to CASSLGTDTGELFF. Full variable domain (outside the CDR3, taken from reference TRBV13 and TRBJ2-2): AAGVIQSPRHLIKEKRETATLKCYPIPRHDTVYWYQQGPGQDPQFLISFYEKMQSDKGSIPDRFSAQQFSDYHSELNMSSLELGDSALYFCASSLGTDTGELFFGEGSRLTVL.

This chain joins TRBV6-1 and TRBJ2-2; 9 nucleotides line up with TRBD1. This CDR3 is built from 15 residues. V shed 6 bases and J 0 bases; nucleotides not matched to a gene: 2. Germline-derived CDR1 and CDR2 are MNHNS and SASEGT. CDR3 region: CASRWTGANTGELFF. In nucleotides, the CDR3 is TGTGCCAGCAGATGGACAGGGGCGAACACCGGGGAGCTGTTTTTT.